This TCR beta chain appears in the sequencing data of a study of regulatory T cells in long-lasting Graves disease. At least ten counts were recorded for this clonotype. Time point noted: newly diagnosed GD, antithyroid drugs for less than 3 months. RNA extracted from PBMCs served as the sequencing template. Investigators report Graves' disease was diagnosed under American Thyroid Association guidelines. Construction of the TCR beta libraries employed iRepertoire HTBI primers in conjunction with Arm-PCR of CDR3 regions. TCRdb passed the multiplex PCR reads through MiXCR, listing each CDR3 protein once. The repertoire includes 500,000 or so distinct CDR3 sequences, roughly 16% of them detected once, and 9% to 15% sits in the top ten. CDR1 is SGHAT, CDR2 FQNNGV, per germline. There are 11 residues in the CDR3. V dropped 5 bases and J dropped 11 bases, with 10 bases sitting between them. This sample was shared with a second study, whose subject was T cells in Graves' hyperthyroidism and ophthalmopathy. That paper states: Exclusions: uncontrolled infection, other autoimmune disease, pregnancy, lactation. From stable hyperthyroidism, ophthalmopathy was set apart by a 13 V-J model.

V is TRBV11-2 and J is TRBJ2-1, with a possible D match to TRBD2 (6 bases). Sequenced material: peripheral blood mononuclear cells (PBMCs), taken at new diagnosis, from a patient treated with antithyroid drugs. The clonotype was recovered from a man aged 35 to 55 with Graves disease. CDR3 protein: CASSRGEKQFF. The CDR3 nucleotides are TGTGCCAGCAGCCGCGGGGAGAAGCAGTTCTTC.